This paragraph reports one T cell receptor (beta chain). The data were obtained in a study of blood T cell repertoires in COVID-19. Sequenced by immunoSEQ multiplex PCR; TCRdb stores in-frame clones only, minus some. The table records nearly 200,000 clones, roughly 90% of them present only once. The sequence was obtained from a woman aged 18-29 years who had recovered from COVID-19. Specimen: PBMCs or T cells enriched from blood (not recorded which).

The CDR3 sequence is CASSLDRTDTQYF. The CDR3 bases are TGTGCCAGCAGCTTAGACCGGACAGATACGCAGTATTTT. The V call is TRBV11-2, the J call TRBJ2-3; no clear D gene. Trimming pared 0 bases from V and 3 bases from J, leaving 4 bases between. Looked up from germline, CDR1 is SGHAT and CDR2 is FQNNGV. The length of the CDR3 is 13 residues.